This TCR beta chain appears in the sequencing data of a study of early T cells in non-severe SARS-CoV-2 infection. Ten or more counts support this clonotype. Each CDR3 protein gets one entry after TCRdb re-called the 5' RACE reads with MiXCR. The repertoire holds about 80,000 distinct CDR3 sequences, with 7.5% to 10% as singletons. Germline V gene lookup returns CDR1 KGHDR and CDR2 SFDVKD. The V gene end was trimmed by 3 bases and the J gene end by 4 bases; junction bases not matched to a gene: 4. The CDR3 has 16 amino acids. The chain is built from TRBV24-1 and TRBJ2-1; 11 nucleotides match TRBD2. The source of this sequence is an adult who was a healthcare worker with PCR-confirmed SARS-CoV-2 infection or an uninfected control (not recorded which). The specimen was whole blood. CDR3 DNA sequence: TGTGCCACCAGTGATCAGACTAGCGGGGATTACAATGAGCAGTTCTTC. Protein sequence: CATSDQTSGDYNEQFF.